The rows below give T cell receptor beta chains drawn from one sample of a study of T cells after yellow fever vaccination. TCRdb reprocessed the 5' RACE reads with MiXCR, giving one entry per CDR3 protein. The sample records approximately 150,000 distinct CDR3 sequences, 6.2% being singletons. Here the sequenced sample was CD4+ T cells sorted from PBMCs, taken on the day of the first yellow fever vaccination. These receptors originate from a man aged 18 to 29 who received the YFV17D yellow fever vaccine. CDR3s include the opening cysteine and the closing phenylalanine or tryptophan. The order of the fields is V gene, J gene, clone size, D gene, CDR3 protein, CDR3 DNA. D genes are given only for firm matches. Clone size, where shown, is once, few, many, or a class for clones that have expanded.

>TRBV7-2|TRBJ2-1|few|TRBD2
CASSRVNLAGGHNEQFF
TGTGCCAGCAGCCGAGTTAACTTAGCGGGGGGACACAATGAGCAGTTCTTC
>TRBV6-2/TRBV6-3|TRBJ2-1|many|NA
CASLKPDRGGNEQFF
TGTGCCAGCCTGAAACCAGACAGGGGAGGGAATGAGCAGTTCTTC
>TRBV7-3|TRBJ1-6|many|NA
CASSLFGGNSPLHF
TGTGCCAGCAGCTTATTCGGGGGAAATTCACCCCTCCACTTT
>TRBV7-2|TRBJ1-5|many|NA
CASSLGRYQPQHF
TGTGCCAGCAGCTTAGGCAGGTATCAGCCCCAGCATTTT
>TRBV7-2|TRBJ1-6|few|TRBD1
CASSLVMGQGYSPLHF
TGTGCCAGCAGCTTAGTAATGGGACAGGGGTATTCACCCCTCCACTTT
>TRBV2|TRBJ2-3|many|NA
CASSREWGTQYF
TGTGCCAGCAGCCGCGAATGGGGGACGCAGTATTTT
>TRBV28|TRBJ2-1|many|NA
CASSTTYPSSYNEQFF
TGTGCCAGCAGTACGACCTACCCGAGCTCCTACAATGAGCAGTTCTTC
>TRBV15|TRBJ1-1|few|TRBD1
CATSGDSTGVAMNTEAFF
TGTGCCACCAGCGGAGATAGTACAGGGGTTGCAATGAACACTGAAGCTTTCTTT
>TRBV4-1|TRBJ2-3|few|TRBD2
CASSQWLAGASTDTQYF
TGCGCCAGCAGCCAGTGGCTAGCGGGGGCTAGCACAGATACGCAGTATTTT
>TRBV7-2|TRBJ1-1|many|TRBD1
CASSLWGQGNTEAFF
TGTGCCAGCAGCCTCTGGGGACAGGGGAACACTGAAGCTTTCTTT
>TRBV19|TRBJ2-7|many|NA
CASSIEGTYEQYF
TGTGCCAGTAGTATAGAGGGGACCTACGAGCAGTACTTC
>TRBV20-1|TRBJ1-1|many|NA
CSARWTWDTEAFF
TGCAGTGCTAGATGGACGTGGGACACTGAAGCTTTCTTT
>TRBV6-5|TRBJ2-1|many|TRBD2
CASSYSISGGAWNEQFF
TGTGCCAGCAGTTACTCGATTAGCGGGGGGGCCTGGAATGAGCAGTTCTTC
>TRBV3-1|TRBJ1-2|NA|NA
CASCQVFGQGYGYTF
TGTGCCAGCTGCCAAGTCTTCGGTCAGGGCTATGGCTACACCTTC
>TRBV6-2/TRBV6-3|TRBJ2-7|many|TRBD2
CASSPPSGVSYEQYF
TGTGCCAGCAGTCCCCCTAGCGGGGTATCCTACGAGCAGTACTTC
>TRBV19|TRBJ1-5|few|TRBD1
CASSAGGRNQPQHF
TGTGCCAGTAGCGCAGGGGGAAGGAATCAGCCCCAGCATTTT
>TRBV5-4|TRBJ2-3|few|NA
CASPDISSSDTQYF
TGTGCCAGCCCGGACATTTCCAGCTCCGATACGCAGTATTTT
>TRBV4-1|TRBJ2-3|NA|NA
CASSQVRSLDTDTQYF
TGCGCCAGCAGCCAAGTACGTTCCCTGGACACAGATACGCAGTATTTT
>TRBV6-4|TRBJ1-1|many|NA
CASSVRPDTKAFF
TGTGCCAGCAGTGTACGACCGGATACTAAAGCTTTCTTT
>TRBV3-1|TRBJ1-1|many|NA
CASSQGAVTEAFF
TGTGCCAGCAGCCAAGGGGCGGTCACTGAAGCTTTCTTT
>TRBV5-8|TRBJ2-6|NA|NA
CASSLWGSDRANVLTF
TGTGCCAGCAGCTTGTGGGGCTCTGATAGGGCCAACGTCCTGACTTTC
>TRBV12-3/TRBV12-4|TRBJ1-1|NA|NA
CASSSRGGTEAFF
TGTGCCAGCAGCAGCAGGGGAGGCACTGAAGCTTTCTTT
>TRBV6-2/TRBV6-3|TRBJ1-1|NA|TRBD1
CASSSPQGADTEAFF
TGTGCCAGCAGTTCCCCACAGGGGGCGGACACTGAAGCTTTCTTT
>TRBV15|TRBJ2-5|many|NA
CATSSLRGSQETQYF
TGTGCCACCAGCAGCTTGAGAGGTTCTCAAGAGACCCAGTACTTC
>TRBV6-1|TRBJ1-1|many|NA
CASKWRQANTEAFF
TGTGCCAGCAAGTGGAGACAGGCGAACACTGAAGCTTTCTTT
>TRBV28|TRBJ2-4|NA|NA
CASSPRGALAKNIQYF
TGTGCCAGCAGTCCCCGTGGAGCGCTAGCCAAAAACATTCAGTACTTC
>TRBV11-2|TRBJ1-1|many|TRBD1
CASSSWTGAGAFF
TGTGCCAGCAGCTCTTGGACAGGTGCGGGAGCTTTCTTT
>TRBV12-3/TRBV12-4|TRBJ1-5|few|NA
CASTRANSNQPQHF
TGTGCCAGTACCAGGGCAAATAGCAATCAGCCCCAGCATTTT
>TRBV15|TRBJ2-7|few|NA
CATSRTLTLGQYF
TGTGCCACCAGCAGAACATTGACCCTAGGGCAGTACTTC
>TRBV5-1|TRBJ1-4|many|TRBD1
CASSTGQGAEKLFF
TGCGCCAGCAGCACAGGACAGGGGGCGGAAAAACTGTTTTTT
>TRBV6-5|TRBJ2-1|few|NA
CASSYSVGGISYNEQFF
TGTGCCAGCAGTTACTCGGTTGGGGGAATCTCCTACAATGAGCAGTTCTTC
>TRBV20-1|TRBJ2-5|many|NA
CSAEVRTEETQYF
TGCAGTGCTGAAGTTAGGACCGAAGAGACCCAGTACTTC
>TRBV10-3|TRBJ2-6|NA|TRBD1
CAISGLMGQGAPGANVLTF
TGTGCCATCAGTGGTCTTATGGGACAGGGGGCGCCTGGGGCCAACGTCCTGACTTTC
>TRBV27|TRBJ1-2|NA|NA
CASSNSRGGNYGYTF
TGTGCCAGCAGTAACAGTAGAGGCGGGAACTATGGCTACACCTTC
>TRBV7-9|TRBJ1-2|many|NA
CASSLSGFNGYTF
TGTGCCAGCAGCTTATCAGGGTTCAATGGCTACACCTTC
>TRBV20-1|TRBJ2-3|few|TRBD2
CSATQRAGSTDTQYF
TGCAGTGCTACCCAGCGAGCGGGGAGCACAGATACGCAGTATTTT
>TRBV4-2|TRBJ1-3|many|TRBD1
CASSRSGQREDTIYF
TGTGCCAGCAGCCGGTCGGGACAGCGCGAAGACACCATATATTTT
>TRBV18|TRBJ2-2|few|NA
CASSPRTTNTGELFF
TGTGCCAGCTCTCCCCGGACAACGAACACCGGGGAGCTGTTTTTT
>TRBV5-4|TRBJ2-2|few|NA
CASSPGETNTGELFF
TGTGCCAGCAGCCCCGGAGAGACGAACACCGGGGAGCTGTTTTTT
>TRBV7-2|TRBJ2-5|NA|NA
CASSLAGIGGQETQYF
TGTGCCAGCAGCCTCGCGGGCATAGGGGGGCAAGAGACCCAGTACTTC
>TRBV5-6|TRBJ2-2|NA|NA
CASSLLGPRGTGELFF
TGTGCCAGCAGCTTGTTGGGCCCTCGGGGCACCGGGGAGCTGTTTTTT
>TRBV5-1|TRBJ2-3|many|TRBD2
CASSTGTSGGSDTQYF
TGCGCCAGCAGCACCGGAACTAGCGGGGGGTCAGATACGCAGTATTTT
>TRBV9|TRBJ2-2|few|TRBD2
CASRRGGLDGGELFF
TGTGCCAGCAGGCGGGGGGGACTGGATGGCGGGGAGCTGTTTTTT
>TRBV7-2|TRBJ1-1|many|NA
CASSLGSRMNTEAFF
TGTGCCAGCAGCTTAGGCAGTCGCATGAACACTGAAGCTTTCTTT
>TRBV27|TRBJ2-5|many|TRBD2
CASSLHPSGGPQETQYF
TGTGCCAGCAGTCTCCACCCTAGCGGGGGCCCTCAAGAGACCCAGTACTTC
>TRBV27|TRBJ1-4|many|NA
CASSLRWGTNEKLFF
TGTGCCAGCAGTTTAAGATGGGGGACTAATGAAAAACTGTTTTTT
>TRBV4-3|TRBJ2-5|few|TRBD2
CASSQVPRPAGGHATQYF
TGCGCCAGCAGCCAAGTACCCCGGCCAGCGGGGGGCCACGCAACCCAGTACTTC
>TRBV7-2|TRBJ2-3|few|TRBD1
CASSLARQGARTDTQYF
TGTGCCAGCAGCTTAGCGCGCCAGGGGGCCCGCACAGATACGCAGTATTTT
>TRBV4-3|TRBJ2-1|many|NA
CASSHGLRLYNEQFF
TGCGCCAGCAGCCATGGACTCCGCCTATACAATGAGCAGTTCTTC
>TRBV6-2/TRBV6-3|TRBJ2-3|few|NA
CASSPRTRDTQYF
TGTGCCAGCAGTCCCAGGACGCGAGATACGCAGTATTTT
>TRBV7-2|TRBJ2-3|many|NA
CASSLVQGTDTQYF
TGTGCCAGCAGCTTAGTTCAGGGAACAGATACGCAGTATTTT
>TRBV28|TRBJ1-5|many|NA
CASTPLGLRARGQPQHF
TGTGCCAGCACCCCCCTTGGGCTCAGGGCCAGGGGTCAGCCCCAGCATTTT
>TRBV18|TRBJ2-3|many|NA
CASSPPGRTDTQYF
TGTGCCAGCTCACCACCGGGGCGCACAGATACGCAGTATTTT
>TRBV6-5|TRBJ2-1|many|TRBD2
CASSFTSGGYNEQFF
TGTGCCAGCAGTTTTACTAGCGGGGGCTACAATGAGCAGTTCTTC
>TRBV7-2|TRBJ1-2|NA|TRBD1
CASSFDRDDGYTF
TGTGCCAGCAGCTTCGACAGGGACGATGGCTACACCTTC
>TRBV7-9|TRBJ2-1|many|NA
CASSLSLSSYNEQFF
TGTGCCAGCAGCTTAAGCCTAAGCTCCTACAATGAGCAGTTCTTC